Listed below are T cell receptor beta chains from one sample, sequenced in a study of response to subunit inactivated influenza vaccine. TCRdb re-analysed the RT-PCR reads in MiXCR, keeping a single row per CDR3 protein. The sample holds 650,000 to 800,000 distinct CDR3 sequences, 14% seen once. The sample consisted of PBMCs from blood, taken 14 days before vaccination. All receptors come from a man aged 50 or older who received an inactivated influenza vaccine. Both conserved end residues are part of each CDR3. The D gene is left open where the match is weak. Clone size is shown for a subset of rows, as once, few, many or a class of expanded clone.

NA | 17 | NA | TRBJ2-2 | TRBV25-1 | CASRELGQGLQSGELFF | TGTGCCAGCAGGGAACTAGGGCAGGGGTTACAGTCCGGGGAGCTGTTTTTT
NA | 18 | NA | TRBJ2-1 | TRBV9 | CASSVATIQGRLYNEQFF | TGTGCCAGCAGCGTAGCCACAATCCAGGGCAGACTCTACAATGAGCAGTTCTTC
many | 12 | NA | TRBJ2-3 | TRBV7-9 | CASSDVTGTQYF | TGTGCCAGCAGCGACGTGACTGGTACGCAGTATTTT
NA | 20 | TRBD1 | TRBJ2-1 | TRBV6-2/TRBV6-3 | CASSQSRDRWVPSSYNEQFF | TGTGCCAGCAGCCAAAGCCGGGACAGGTGGGTTCCGAGCTCCTACAATGAGCAGTTCTTC
few | 15 | TRBD1 | TRBJ2-7 | TRBV20-1 | CSVPDRVSGSYEQYF | TGCAGTGTCCCGGACAGGGTATCGGGGTCCTACGAGCAGTACTTC
NA | 17 | TRBD2 | TRBJ2-5 | TRBV10-2 | CASSERGSGGPPGTQYF | TGCGCCAGCAGTGAGCGGGGAAGCGGGGGTCCTCCCGGGACCCAGTACTTC
many | 16 | TRBD2 | TRBJ2-3 | TRBV11-1 | CASSLPGLAGVDTQYF | TGTGCCAGCAGCTTACCTGGACTAGCGGGAGTAGATACGCAGTATTTT
NA | 11 | NA | TRBJ1-5 | TRBV27 | CASGSGQPQHF | TGTGCCAGCGGCTCCGGGCAGCCCCAGCATTTT
few | 21 | TRBD2 | TRBJ2-1 | TRBV11-2 | CASSLGRWSSGGHPSYNEQFF | TGTGCCAGCAGCTTAGGACGGTGGTCGAGCGGGGGGCATCCCTCCTACAATGAGCAGTTCTTC
few | 14 | NA | TRBJ2-3 | TRBV5-1 | CASSSGQHTDTQYF | TGCGCCAGCAGCTCAGGACAGCACACAGATACGCAGTATTTT
few | 16 | NA | TRBJ2-3 | TRBV24-1 | CATSDASGPLGVTQYF | TGTGCCACCAGTGACGCGAGCGGACCCTTGGGGGTTACGCAGTATTTT
NA | 17 | NA | TRBJ2-6 | TRBV6-2/TRBV6-3 | CASSYFYGVSGANVLTF | TGTGCCAGCAGTTACTTTTACGGCGTCTCTGGGGCCAACGTCCTGACTTTC
few | 16 | TRBD1 | TRBJ2-5 | TRBV20-1 | CSARDFTGGWQETQYF | TGCAGTGCTAGAGATTTCACAGGGGGGTGGCAAGAGACCCAGTACTTC
NA | 16 | TRBD2 | TRBJ2-5 | TRBV4-1 | CASSQGGQRGKETQYF | TGCGCCAGCAGCCAAGGGGGCCAGCGGGGAAAGGAGACCCAGTACTTC
NA | 13 | NA | TRBJ1-6 | TRBV7-2 | CASSLGGRVPLHF | TGTGCCAGCAGCCTAGGCGGGAGGGTACCCCTCCACTTT
few | 18 | TRBD1 | TRBJ2-2 | TRBV12-3/TRBV12-4 | CASTLFYGQGAPTGELFF | TGTGCCAGCACCCTCTTTTACGGACAGGGGGCCCCCACCGGGGAGCTGTTTTTT
NA | 13 | TRBD1 | TRBJ2-7 | TRBV29-1 | CSVLRDRVNEQYF | TGCAGCGTTCTCCGGGACAGGGTTAACGAGCAGTACTTC
many | 18 | TRBD1 | TRBJ1-6 | TRBV6-2/TRBV6-3 | CASSYIQGARKVTSPLHF | TGTGCCAGCAGTTACATACAGGGGGCCAGGAAAGTTACCTCACCCCTCCACTTT
NA | 13 | NA | TRBJ1-6 | TRBV7-2 | CASSHGDGLPLHF | TGTGCCAGCAGCCATGGGGACGGATTACCCCTCCACTTT
many | 14 | NA | TRBJ1-4 | TRBV7-9 | CASSQETGWEKLFF | TGTGCCAGCAGCCAGGAGACAGGATGGGAAAAACTGTTTTTT
few | 11 | TRBD1 | TRBJ2-3 | TRBV20-1 | CSTDRVDTQYF | TGCAGTACAGACAGGGTCGATACGCAGTATTTT
many | 12 | NA | TRBJ2-1 | TRBV7-6 | CASSLYGNEQFF | TGTGCCAGCAGCTTATATGGTAATGAGCAGTTCTTC
NA | 15 | TRBD1 | TRBJ2-7 | TRBV6-5 | CASSTRQGRTYEQYF | TGTGCCAGCAGTACCCGACAGGGCCGTACCTACGAGCAGTACTTC
NA | 17 | NA | TRBJ2-1 | TRBV14 | CASSQRFSSVVYNEQFF | TGTGCCAGCAGCCAGAGATTTAGTTCCGTGGTCTACAATGAGCAGTTCTTC
NA | 16 | NA | TRBJ2-2 | TRBV10-2 | CASSESSTTNTGELFF | TGCGCCAGCAGTGAGTCGTCTACAACCAACACCGGGGAGCTGTTTTTT
NA | 13 | NA | TRBJ2-3 | TRBV6-2/TRBV6-3 | CASLSDSSDTQYF | TGTGCCAGCCTATCCGACAGTTCAGATACGCAGTATTTT
NA | 15 | TRBD1 | TRBJ2-7 | TRBV29-1 | CSVEARDRGSYEQYF | TGCAGCGTTGAAGCGCGTGACAGGGGATCCTACGAGCAGTACTTC
few | 14 | NA | TRBJ2-4 | TRBV14 | CASSPRGARNIQYF | TGTGCCAGCAGCCCCCGGGGGGCGAGGAACATTCAGTACTTC
NA | 14 | NA | TRBJ2-7 | TRBV7-2 | CASSQGQQPYEQYF | TGTGCCAGCAGCCAAGGACAGCAGCCCTACGAGCAGTACTTC
NA | 19 | TRBD1 | TRBJ2-7 | TRBV3-1 | CASSQLSTFGRTGEYEQYF | TGTGCCAGCAGCCAACTTTCCACCTTCGGCCGGACAGGGGAATACGAGCAGTACTTC
NA | 14 | NA | TRBJ2-5 | TRBV29-1 | CSVKEGRGIVTQYF | TGCAGCGTTAAAGAGGGGCGGGGAATAGTGACCCAGTACTTC
NA | 11 | NA | TRBJ2-5 | TRBV6-2/TRBV6-3 | CASSYPGAQYF | TGTGCCAGCAGTTATCCCGGGGCCCAGTACTTC
many | 14 | NA | TRBJ1-1 | TRBV5-1 | CASSGSTVNTEAFF | TGCGCCAGCAGCGGTAGTACGGTAAACACTGAAGCTTTCTTT
NA | 16 | TRBD2 | TRBJ2-1 | TRBV6-4 | CASSDLAGLSYNEQFF | TGTGCCAGCAGTGACCTAGCGGGACTCTCCTACAATGAGCAGTTCTTC
once | 15 | TRBD1 | TRBJ2-7 | TRBV5-1 | CASSSGTAFLDEQYF | TGCGCCAGCAGCTCCGGGACAGCCTTTTTGGACGAGCAGTACTTC
few | 14 | NA | TRBJ2-5 | TRBV12-5 | CASGLYGTQETQYF | TGTGCTAGTGGTTTGTACGGTACCCAAGAGACCCAGTACTTC
few | 16 | TRBD1 | TRBJ2-1 | TRBV5-6 | CASSNYRGMTYNEQFF | TGTGCCAGCAGCAACTACAGGGGGATGACATACAATGAGCAGTTCTTC
NA | 14 | NA | TRBJ2-7 | TRBV4-2 | CASSPGLRSCEQYF | TGTGCCAGCAGCCCCGGACTGCGCTCCTGCGAGCAGTACTTC
few | 15 | TRBD2 | TRBJ2-3 | TRBV20-1 | CSASPLAGDTDTQYF | TGCAGTGCTAGTCCGTTAGCGGGAGACACAGATACGCAGTATTTT
NA | 15 | NA | TRBJ1-1 | TRBV4-3 | CASSPQGSMNTEAFF | TGCGCCAGCAGCCCCCAAGGCTCGATGAACACTGAAGCTTTCTTT
few | 15 | NA | TRBJ1-3 | TRBV18 | CASSPLTDSGNTIYF | TGTGCCAGCTCACCACTCACCGACTCTGGAAACACCATATATTTT
many | 12 | NA | TRBJ2-1 | TRBV29-1 | CSVYKGGDEQFF | TGCAGCGTGTACAAGGGGGGGGATGAGCAGTTCTTC
many | 13 | NA | TRBJ2-2 | TRBV2 | CASSEQNTGELFF | TGTGCCAGCAGTGAACAAAACACCGGGGAGCTGTTTTTT
NA | 14 | TRBD2 | TRBJ2-1 | TRBV6-2/TRBV6-3 | CASSYTAGGNEQFF | TGTGCCAGCAGTTACACGGCGGGAGGGAATGAGCAGTTCTTC
NA | 14 | NA | TRBJ1-4 | TRBV10-3 | CAISEATTNEKLFF | TGTGCCATCAGTGAGGCTACAACTAATGAAAAACTGTTTTTT
NA | 16 | NA | TRBJ2-1 | TRBV28 | CASSLIGTLTASEQFF | TGTGCCAGCAGTTTGATCGGGACTTTGACGGCCAGTGAGCAGTTCTTC
NA | 13 | TRBD1 | TRBJ2-1 | TRBV24-1 | CATSDFDRVEQFF | TGTGCCACCAGTGATTTCGACAGGGTTGAGCAGTTCTTC
NA | 16 | NA | TRBJ2-7 | TRBV15 | CATSRDGWDNSYEQYF | TGTGCCACCAGCAGAGATGGATGGGACAATTCCTACGAGCAGTACTTC
few | 17 | NA | TRBJ1-1 | TRBV5-1 | CASSPTPHPRSGGAAFF | TGCGCCAGCAGCCCAACCCCTCACCCACGGTCCGGAGGGGCAGCTTTCTTT
NA | 16 | NA | TRBJ2-4 | TRBV11-2 | CASTLGTSVVKNIQYF | TGTGCCAGCACCCTAGGGACCTCCGTGGTCAAAAACATTCAGTACTTC
many | 20 | TRBD1 | TRBJ2-6 | TRBV12-3/TRBV12-4 | CASSLAARGLMSSGANVLTF | TGTGCCAGCAGTTTGGCTGCCAGGGGGCTCATGAGCTCTGGGGCCAACGTCCTGACTTTC
NA | 14 | TRBD1 | TRBJ1-1 | TRBV7-9 | CASSRDRGSTEAFF | TGTGCCAGCAGCAGGGACAGGGGAAGCACTGAAGCTTTCTTT